This T cell receptor beta chain was obtained from a study of blood T cell repertoires in COVID-19. The method was immunoSEQ multiplex PCR; TCRdb's version includes in-frame clones alone and lacks a portion of them. The data contain 220,000 or so clones, roughly 86% of them singletons. The CDR3 totals 16 residues. The germline gives CDR1 LGHNT, CDR2 FRNRAP. V was pared by 0 bases and J by 5 bases, with 9 bases of the junction left unmatched. Source material: PBMCs or T cells enriched from blood (not recorded which). The sequence was collected from a woman in her forties or fifties who had recovered from COVID-19. The chain uses TRBV12-5 and TRBJ1-2, with 7 bases fitting TRBD1. CDR3 in amino acids: CASGLVSRDRAYGYTF. DNA of the CDR3: TGTGCTAGTGGTTTGGTCAGCCGGGACAGAGCGTATGGCTACACCTTC.